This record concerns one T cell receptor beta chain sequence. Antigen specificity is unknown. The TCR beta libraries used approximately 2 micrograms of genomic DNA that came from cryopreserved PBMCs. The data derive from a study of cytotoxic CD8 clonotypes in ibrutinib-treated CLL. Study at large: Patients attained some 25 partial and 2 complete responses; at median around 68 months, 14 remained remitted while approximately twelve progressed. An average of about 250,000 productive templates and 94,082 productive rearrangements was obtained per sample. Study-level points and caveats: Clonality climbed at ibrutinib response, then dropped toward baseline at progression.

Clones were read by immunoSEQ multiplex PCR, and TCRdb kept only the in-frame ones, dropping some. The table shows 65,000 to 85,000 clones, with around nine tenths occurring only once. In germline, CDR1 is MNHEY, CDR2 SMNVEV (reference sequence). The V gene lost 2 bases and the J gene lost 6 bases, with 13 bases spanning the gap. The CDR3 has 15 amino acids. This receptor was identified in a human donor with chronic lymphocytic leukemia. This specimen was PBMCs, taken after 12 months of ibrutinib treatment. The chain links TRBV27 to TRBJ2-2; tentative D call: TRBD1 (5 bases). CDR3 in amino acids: CASSLRYPGSGELFF. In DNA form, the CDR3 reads TGTGCCAGCAGTTTACGGTACCCAGGGTCCGGGGAGCTGTTTTTT.